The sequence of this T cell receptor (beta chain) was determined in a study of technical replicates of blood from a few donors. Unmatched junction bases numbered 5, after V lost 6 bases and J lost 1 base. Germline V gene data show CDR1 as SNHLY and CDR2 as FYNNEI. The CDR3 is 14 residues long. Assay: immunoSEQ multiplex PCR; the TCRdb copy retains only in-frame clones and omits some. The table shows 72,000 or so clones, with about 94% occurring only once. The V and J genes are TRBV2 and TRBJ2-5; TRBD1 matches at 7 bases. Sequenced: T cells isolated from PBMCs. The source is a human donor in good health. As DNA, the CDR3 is TGTGCCAGCAGCCGGGACAGATTCCAAGAGACCCAGTACTTC. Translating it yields CASSRDRFQETQYF.